Following are 5 T cell receptor beta chains from one sample sequenced in a study of OX40 agonist ivuxolimab in advanced cancers. Clones were sequenced by immunoSEQ multiplex PCR, and TCRdb holds only the in-frame ones, with some missing. This sample carries approximately 74,000 clones, 75% to 95% of them seen once, and the ten largest clones take over 4.5%. The material sequenced was CD4+ or CD8+ T cells sorted from blood, taken in a trial of the OX40 agonist ivuxolimab. Receptors were obtained from an adult with an advanced solid tumor such as melanoma, head and neck, liver or kidney cancer.

This chain uses TRBV7-6 with TRBJ2-1; perhaps TRBD2 as D (5 bases). The CDR3 has 12 amino acids. Germline lookup yields CDR1 SGHVS and CDR2 FNYEAQ. Trimming stripped 1 base from V and 7 bases from J, with 5 bases between. CDR3 in DNA: TGTGCCAGCAGCTTAGTAGCGAATGAGCAGTTCTTC. Its translation is CASSLVANEQFF.

This chain uses TRBV7-8 with TRBJ2-7, with no clear D. The V end lost 8 bases, the J end lost 2 bases, and 4 bases lay between the germline ends. Germline V CDR1 and CDR2: SGHVS, FQNEAQ. CDR3 size: 10 residues. CDR3 sequence: CASGTYEQYF. CDR3 nucleotides: TGTGCCAGCGGGACCTACGAGCAGTACTTC.

The V call is TRBV6-6, the J call TRBJ1-5; D is undetermined. V dropped 7 bases and J dropped 0 bases, with 13 bases sitting between them. CDR1 MNHNY and CDR2 SVGAGI come from the germline V gene (reference sequence). The CDR3 extends over 15 amino acids. CDR3 sequence: CASTEETYSNQPQHF. CDR3 coding DNA: TGTGCCAGCACCGAGGAGACTTATAGCAATCAGCCCCAGCATTTT.

CDR3 in DNA: TGTGCCAGCAGTGGGTTCGGGGATACGCAGTATTTT. Its translation: CASSGFGDTQYF. The rearrangement uses TRBV27 and TRBJ2-3; no reliable D call. Looked up from germline, CDR1 is MNHEY and CDR2 is SMNVEV (reference sequence). This CDR3 has 12 residues. Trimming cost V 5 bases and J 6 bases, with 9 bases left between them.

The chain couples TRBV27 to TRBJ2-3, with D unresolved. The CDR3 is 18 residues long. The ends were cut back, 0 bases at V and 2 bases at J, with 18 bases in the middle. Germline CDR1 and CDR2: MNHEY and SMNVEV (reference sequence). For the CDR3, the DNA is TGTGCCAGCAGTTTATCGTGGTCCCTAGAACCCTCCACAGATACGCAGTATTTT. It is translated as CASSLSWSLEPSTDTQYF.